The rows below give T cell receptor beta chains drawn from one sample of a study of CD8 T cells in ankylosing spondylitis. TCRdb recomputed calls from the 5' RACE reads with MiXCR, one row per CDR3 protein. The sample consists of a few hundred thousand distinct CDR3 sequences, roughly 10% of them appearing once. Material for sequencing was blood, either unsorted or a sorted T cell fraction (not recorded which). These receptors were taken from a male donor with ankylosing spondylitis or in good health (not recorded which). Each CDR3 is given with its conserved first and last residue. D genes are given only for firm matches. Size is stated for part of the rows, as once, few or many counts, or as a class when the clone is expanded.

D gene: -
J gene: TRBJ1-2
V gene: TRBV3-1
clone size: few
CDR3 DNA: TGTGCCAGCAGCCAACACGACCCTCGAATCTATGGCTACACCTTC
CDR3 protein: CASSQHDPRIYGYTF

D gene: TRBD1
J gene: TRBJ2-1
V gene: TRBV7-2
clone size: few
CDR3 DNA: TGTGCCAGCAGCCCAAGGGTGGGACAGGGGAGTACCCAGCAGTTCTTC
CDR3 protein: CASSPRVGQGSTQQFF

D gene: -
J gene: TRBJ2-4
V gene: TRBV3-1
clone size: -
CDR3 DNA: TGTGCCAGCAGCCAAATAGGCGGAGCAAAAAACATTCAGTACTTC
CDR3 protein: CASSQIGGAKNIQYF

D gene: -
J gene: TRBJ2-1
V gene: TRBV3-1
clone size: few
CDR3 DNA: TGTGCCAGCAGCCAAGATATTGGTTACAATGAGCAGTTCTTC
CDR3 protein: CASSQDIGYNEQFF

D gene: -
J gene: TRBJ2-4
V gene: TRBV7-9
clone size: many
CDR3 DNA: TGTGCCAGCAGCTTAGTCGAAAACATTCAGTACTTC
CDR3 protein: CASSLVENIQYF

D gene: TRBD2
J gene: TRBJ2-5
V gene: TRBV12-3/TRBV12-4
clone size: many
CDR3 DNA: TGTGCCAGCAGTTTAAGGATAGCGGGGATGGAGACCCAGTACTTC
CDR3 protein: CASSLRIAGMETQYF

D gene: -
J gene: TRBJ2-3
V gene: TRBV5-1
clone size: many
CDR3 DNA: TGCGCCAGCCGGGGCCAGGGAAGCACAGATACGCAGTATTTT
CDR3 protein: CASRGQGSTDTQYF

D gene: -
J gene: TRBJ2-1
V gene: TRBV5-1
clone size: many
CDR3 DNA: TGCGCCAGCAGCTTGGGGCTTTCAGGGCTCTACAATGAGCAGTTCTTC
CDR3 protein: CASSLGLSGLYNEQFF

D gene: -
J gene: TRBJ1-6
V gene: TRBV7-3
clone size: many
CDR3 DNA: TGTGCCAGCAGCTTACAGGGTGGTTCACCCCTCCACTTT
CDR3 protein: CASSLQGGSPLHF

D gene: -
J gene: TRBJ2-7
V gene: TRBV5-1
clone size: many
CDR3 DNA: TGCGCCAGCAGCTTGGCCTCTACAGCAGGTTACGAGCAGTACTTC
CDR3 protein: CASSLASTAGYEQYF

D gene: TRBD1
J gene: TRBJ2-1
V gene: TRBV20-1
clone size: -
CDR3 DNA: TGCAGTGCCGCGGACAGGGGGCTAAAATCCTACAATGAGCAGTTCTTC
CDR3 protein: CSAADRGLKSYNEQFF

D gene: -
J gene: TRBJ1-5
V gene: TRBV24-1
clone size: few
CDR3 DNA: TGTGCCACCAGTGATTCTCGACAGGGCAATCAGCCCCAGCATTTT
CDR3 protein: CATSDSRQGNQPQHF